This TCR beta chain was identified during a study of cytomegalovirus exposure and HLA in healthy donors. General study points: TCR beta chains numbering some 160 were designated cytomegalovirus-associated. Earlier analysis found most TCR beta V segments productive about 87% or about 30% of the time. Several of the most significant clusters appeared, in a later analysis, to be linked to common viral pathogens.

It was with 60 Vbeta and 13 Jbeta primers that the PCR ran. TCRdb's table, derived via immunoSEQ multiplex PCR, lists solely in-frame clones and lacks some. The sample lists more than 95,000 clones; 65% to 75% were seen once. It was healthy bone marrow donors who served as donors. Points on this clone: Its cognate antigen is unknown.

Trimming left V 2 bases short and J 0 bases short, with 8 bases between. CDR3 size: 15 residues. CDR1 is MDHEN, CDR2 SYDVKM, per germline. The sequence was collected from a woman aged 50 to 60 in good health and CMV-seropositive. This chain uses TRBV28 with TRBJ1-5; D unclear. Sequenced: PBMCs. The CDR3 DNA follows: TGTGCCAGCAGTTTACGGGGTTTTAGCAATCAGCCCCAGCATTTT. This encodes CASSLRGFSNQPQHF.